This TCR beta chain is drawn from a study of beta chain features in type 1 diabetes. Study information: Patients did not differ from healthy donors in age, gender or cell yield.

The whole isolated RNA underwent reverse transcription, so sequencing captured expressed TCRB transcripts. Profiling relied on immunoSEQ multiplex PCR, and the TCRdb table lists in-frame clones only, not all of them. The sample lists almost 350,000 clones; around 8.5% were seen once. Findings and limits, study-wide: People with Type 1 diabetes carried modestly yet significantly shorter TCRB CDR3s in all four CD4+ subsets.

In this sample, this clone turned up a few times. Its antigen is unknown. Germline V gene data show CDR1 as SEHNR and CDR2 as FQNEAQ (reference sequence). Trimming took 5 bases from V and 9 from J; bases not matched to a gene: 4. CDR3 length equals 12 residues. Specimen: central memory CD4+ T cells from blood. This TCR derives from a young man with type 1 diabetes. The chain joins TRBV7-9 to TRBJ2-1; 7 bases line up with TRBD2. The CDR3 DNA sequence: TGTGCCAGCAGCCCTGGGAGGGGTGAGCAGTTCTTC. This encodes CASSPGRGEQFF.